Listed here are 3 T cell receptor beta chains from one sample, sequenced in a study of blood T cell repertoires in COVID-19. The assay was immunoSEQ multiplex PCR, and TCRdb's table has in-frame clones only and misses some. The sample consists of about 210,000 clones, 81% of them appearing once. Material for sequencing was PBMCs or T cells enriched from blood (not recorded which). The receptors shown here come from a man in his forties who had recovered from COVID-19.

CDR3 protein: CASSPPTWVRVQETQYF. DNA of the CDR3: TGTGCCAGCAGTCCTCCCACATGGGTCCGGGTCCAAGAGACCCAGTACTTC. The rearrangement links TRBV6-6 to TRBJ2-5; D gene ambiguous. Between the trimmed V and J ends, which lost 5 bases and 1 base, there was a span of 20 bases. The germline V gene encodes CDR1 MNHNY and CDR2 SVGAGI (reference sequence). The CDR3 loop spans 17 amino acids.

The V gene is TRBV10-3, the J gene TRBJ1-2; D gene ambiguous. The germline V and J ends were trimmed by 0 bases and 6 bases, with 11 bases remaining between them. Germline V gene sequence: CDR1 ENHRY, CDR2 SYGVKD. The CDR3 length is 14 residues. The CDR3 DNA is TGTGCCATCAGTGAGTCGACTGGGTCGGATGGCTACACCTTC. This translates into CAISESTGSDGYTF.

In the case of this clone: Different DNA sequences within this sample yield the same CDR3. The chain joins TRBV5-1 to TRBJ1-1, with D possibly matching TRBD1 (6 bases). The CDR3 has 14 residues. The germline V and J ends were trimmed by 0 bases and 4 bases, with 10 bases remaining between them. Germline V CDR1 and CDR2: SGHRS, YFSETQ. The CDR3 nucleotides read TGCGCCAGCAGCTTGGAGGGAGGGGGCACTGAAGCTTTCTTT. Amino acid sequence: CASSLEGGGTEAFF.